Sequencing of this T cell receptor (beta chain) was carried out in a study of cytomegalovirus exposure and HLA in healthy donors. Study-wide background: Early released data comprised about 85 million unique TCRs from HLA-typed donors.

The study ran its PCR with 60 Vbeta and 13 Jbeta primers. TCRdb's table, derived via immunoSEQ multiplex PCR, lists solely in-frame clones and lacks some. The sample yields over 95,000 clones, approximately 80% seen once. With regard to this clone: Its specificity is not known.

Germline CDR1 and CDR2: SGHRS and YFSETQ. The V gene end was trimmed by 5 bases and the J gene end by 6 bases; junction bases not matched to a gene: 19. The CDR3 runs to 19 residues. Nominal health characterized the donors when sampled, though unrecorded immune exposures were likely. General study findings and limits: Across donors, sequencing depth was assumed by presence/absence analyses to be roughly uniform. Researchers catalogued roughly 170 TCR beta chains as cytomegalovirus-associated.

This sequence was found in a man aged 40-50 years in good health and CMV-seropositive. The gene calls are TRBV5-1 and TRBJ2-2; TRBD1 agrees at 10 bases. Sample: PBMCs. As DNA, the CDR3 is TGCGCCAGCAGTTATTTCTCCGGGACAGGGGCCCTTTTTCCCGGGGAGCTGTTTTTT. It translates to CASSYFSGTGALFPGELFF.